Following are 8 T cell receptor beta chains from one sample sequenced in a study of CXCR3-negative and CXCR3-positive naive CD8 T cells. General study points: Naive CXCR3-positive cells had TRB CDR3s more hydrophobic than those of CXCR3-negative naive cells.

Their specific antigens are unknown. In preparing the TRB cDNA libraries, 5' RACE with UMI labels was used. Using the 5' RACE reads, TCRdb records one entry per CDR3 protein without DNA. The table lists roughly 80,000 distinct CDR3 sequences, with approximately 0.67% in the top ten. The sample taken for sequencing was naive CXCR3+ CD8+ T cells from blood. Subset reported: CD45RO-CCR7+CD27+CD95- naive CD8+ T cells expressing CXCR3 (TNR3+). These receptors came from a human donor in good health. Some clones in this sample may be carry-over from other donors' samples.

The chain joins TRBV29-1 to TRBJ2-2. The CDR3 has 12 amino acids. Germline V lookup: CDR1 SQVTM, CDR2 ANQGSEA. The CDR3 reads CSVAGEGGELFF.

The genes are TRBV29-1 and TRBJ2-7; checking the TCRdb D call of TRBD1 is not possible without DNA. This CDR3 is 14 amino acids long. From germline, CDR1 is SQVTM and CDR2 ANQGSEA. The CDR3: CSVEDRVNSYEQYF.

The chain is built from TRBV20-1 and TRBJ2-3; the D gene TCRdb calls, TRBD2, cannot be checked with no DNA. Germline V gene data show CDR1 as DFQATT and CDR2 as SNEGSKA (reference sequence). The CDR3 spans 15 residues. This chain's CDR3 is CSAPPSAGLKNTQYF.

The genes are TRBV7-6 and TRBJ2-7; the TCRdb call, TRBD2, lacks DNA for checking. The germline gives CDR1 SGHVS, CDR2 FNYEAQ. The CDR3 length is 14 residues. CDR3 protein: CASSWNLGPDEQYF.

This chain uses TRBV7-9 with TRBJ1-1; lacking DNA, the TRBD1 call made by TCRdb goes unchecked. The CDR3 length is 15 residues. Germline V gene data show CDR1 as SEHNR and CDR2 as FQNEAQ (reference sequence). CDR3 residues: CASSPGFTSNTEAFF.

The rearrangement links TRBV20-1 to TRBJ1-4; without DNA, the TCRdb call of TRBD1 cannot be checked. The CDR3 covers 13 residues. In germline, CDR1 is DFQATT, CDR2 SNEGSKA (reference sequence). CDR3 protein: CSAPGTGLEKLFF.

This sequence joins TRBV15 and TRBJ1-2. The CDR3 runs to 15 residues. CDR1 is LNHNV, CDR2 YYDKDF, per germline (reference sequence). CDR3 protein: CATSRSSSIGYGYTF.

V is TRBV10-1 and J is TRBJ1-1. This CDR3 spans 13 amino acids. Germline values: CDR1 WNHNN, CDR2 SYGVQD (reference sequence). The CDR3 loop reads CASSGGMNTEAFF.